This T cell receptor (beta chain) appears in the sequencing data of a study of blood T cell repertoires in COVID-19. Authors' methods: Estimation of nucleated cell counts relied on the amplification of reference gene primers. Sequencing used immunoSEQ multiplex PCR; TCRdb keeps in-frame clones, though not all of them. That table supplies the V and J calls and clone size; D and trimming were determined from the DNA. Of roughly 500,000 clones listed, roughly 90% are singletons. V gave up 5 bases and J gave up 3 bases, with 11 bases separating them. Germline V CDR1 and CDR2: LNHDA, SQIVND (reference sequence). The CDR3 contains 13 residues.

The V and J genes are TRBV19 and TRBJ2-7; weak D call: TRBD2 (6 bases). Source material: PBMCs or T cells enriched from blood (not recorded which). The receptor comes from a woman aged 40 to 50 who had recovered from COVID-19. The CDR3 region is CASSPLGGYEQYF. In nucleotides, the CDR3 is TGTGCCAGTAGTCCCCTCGGGGGCTACGAGCAGTACTTC.